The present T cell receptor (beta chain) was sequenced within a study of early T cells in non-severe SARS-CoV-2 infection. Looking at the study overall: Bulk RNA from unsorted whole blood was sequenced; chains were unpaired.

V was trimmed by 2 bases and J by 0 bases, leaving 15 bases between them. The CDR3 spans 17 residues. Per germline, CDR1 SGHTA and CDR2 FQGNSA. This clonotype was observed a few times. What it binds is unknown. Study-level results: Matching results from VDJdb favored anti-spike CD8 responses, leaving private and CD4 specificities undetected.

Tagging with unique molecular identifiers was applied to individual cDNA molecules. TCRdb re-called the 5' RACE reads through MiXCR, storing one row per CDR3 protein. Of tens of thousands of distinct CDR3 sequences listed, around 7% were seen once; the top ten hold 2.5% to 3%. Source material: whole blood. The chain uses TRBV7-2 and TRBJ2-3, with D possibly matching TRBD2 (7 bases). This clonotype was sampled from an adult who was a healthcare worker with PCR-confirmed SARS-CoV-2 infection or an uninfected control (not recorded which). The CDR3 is CASSLRGAGTSTDTQYF. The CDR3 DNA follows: TGTGCCAGCAGCTTACGGGGGGCAGGGACCAGCACAGATACGCAGTATTTT.